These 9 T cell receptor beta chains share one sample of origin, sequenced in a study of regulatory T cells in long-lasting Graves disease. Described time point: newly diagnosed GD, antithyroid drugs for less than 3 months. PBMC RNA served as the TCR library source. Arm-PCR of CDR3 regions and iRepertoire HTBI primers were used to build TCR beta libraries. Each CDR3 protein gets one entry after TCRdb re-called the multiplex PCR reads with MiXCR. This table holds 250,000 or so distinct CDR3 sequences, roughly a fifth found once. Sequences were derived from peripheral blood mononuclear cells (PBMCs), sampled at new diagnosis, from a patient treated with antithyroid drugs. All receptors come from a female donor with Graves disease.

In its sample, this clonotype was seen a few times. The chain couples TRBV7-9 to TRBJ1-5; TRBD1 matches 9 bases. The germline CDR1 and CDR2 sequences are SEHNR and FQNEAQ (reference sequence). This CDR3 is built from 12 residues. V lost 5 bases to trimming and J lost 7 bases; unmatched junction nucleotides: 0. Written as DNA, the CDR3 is TGTGCCAGCAGCGGACAGGGGCAGCCCCAGCATTTT. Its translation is CASSGQGQPQHF.

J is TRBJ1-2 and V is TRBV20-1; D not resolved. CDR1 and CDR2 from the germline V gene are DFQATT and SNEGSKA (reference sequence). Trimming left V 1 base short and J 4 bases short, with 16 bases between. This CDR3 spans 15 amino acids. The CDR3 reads CSARGLRDSGYGYTF. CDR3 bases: TGCAGTGCTAGAGGTTTGAGGGATTCAGGCTATGGCTACACCTTC.

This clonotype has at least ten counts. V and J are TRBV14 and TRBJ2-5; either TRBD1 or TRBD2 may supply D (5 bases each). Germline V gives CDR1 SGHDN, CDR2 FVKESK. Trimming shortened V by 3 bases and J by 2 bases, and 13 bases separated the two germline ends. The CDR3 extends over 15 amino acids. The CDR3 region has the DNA TGTGCCAGCAGCCATAGGGGTTTAGCGCAAGAGACCCAGTACTTC. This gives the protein CASSHRGLAQETQYF.

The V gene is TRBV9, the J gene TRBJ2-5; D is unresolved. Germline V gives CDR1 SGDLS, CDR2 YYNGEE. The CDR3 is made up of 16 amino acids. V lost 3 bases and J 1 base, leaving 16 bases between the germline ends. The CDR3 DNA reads TGTGCCAGCAGCGGGTATCGGGCCTTTACCCAAGAGACCCAGTACTTC. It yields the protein CASSGYRAFTQETQYF.

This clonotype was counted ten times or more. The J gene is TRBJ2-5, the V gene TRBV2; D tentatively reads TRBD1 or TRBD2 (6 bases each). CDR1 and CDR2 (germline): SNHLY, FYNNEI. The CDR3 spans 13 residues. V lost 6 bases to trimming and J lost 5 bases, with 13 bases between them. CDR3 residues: CASRTRGGETQYF. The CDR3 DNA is TGTGCCAGCAGGACCCGAGGGGGGGAGACCCAGTACTTC.

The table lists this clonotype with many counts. DNA for the CDR3: TGTGCCAGCAGCGCCCGGACAGGGTTCAACAATGAGCAGTTCTTC. Translation: CASSARTGFNNEQFF. The chain uses TRBV7-2 and TRBJ2-1, with TRBD1 matching over 8 bases. The CDR3 is made up of 15 amino acids. V dropped 5 bases and J dropped 5; count of bases not matched to a gene: 8. Germline values: CDR1 SGHTA, CDR2 FQGNSA.

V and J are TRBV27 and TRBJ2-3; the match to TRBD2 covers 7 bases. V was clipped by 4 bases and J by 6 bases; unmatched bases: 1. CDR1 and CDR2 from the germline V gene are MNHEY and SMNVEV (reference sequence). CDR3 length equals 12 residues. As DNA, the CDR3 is TGTGCCAGCAGTTGGACTAGGGATACGCAGTATTTT. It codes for CASSWTRDTQYF.

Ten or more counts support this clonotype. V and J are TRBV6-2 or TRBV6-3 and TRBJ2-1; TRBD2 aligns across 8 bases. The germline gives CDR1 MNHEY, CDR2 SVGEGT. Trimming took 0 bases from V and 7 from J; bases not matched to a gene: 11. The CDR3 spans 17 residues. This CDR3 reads CASSYSILFGRENEQFF. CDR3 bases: TGTGCCAGCAGTTACTCGATCCTTTTCGGGAGGGAGAATGAGCAGTTCTTC.

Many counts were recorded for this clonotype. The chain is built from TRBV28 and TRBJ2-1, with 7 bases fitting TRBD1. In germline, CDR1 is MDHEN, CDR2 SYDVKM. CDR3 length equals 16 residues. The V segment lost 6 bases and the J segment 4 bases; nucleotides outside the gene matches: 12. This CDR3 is CASSRTRDRVYNEQFF. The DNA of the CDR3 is TGTGCCAGCAGCCGCACCCGGGACAGAGTTTACAATGAGCAGTTCTTC.